This T cell receptor (beta chain) was retrieved from a study of T cell responses to AZD1222 COVID-19 vaccine. The CDR3 runs 14 residues. V was pared by 4 bases and J by 1 base, with 2 bases of the junction left unmatched. Germline lookup yields CDR1 SGHRS and CDR2 YFSETQ. Profiled with immunoSEQ multiplex PCR; TCRdb holds only in-frame clones, not every one. The table records about 130,000 clones, around 87% of them present only once. Sequenced here: peripheral blood, sampled on day 0 of AZD1222 vaccination. The chain links TRBV5-1 to TRBJ2-5; TRBD1 matches at 9 bases. This sequence was found in an adult in good health. Written as DNA, the CDR3 is TGCGCCAGCAGCGGACAGGGGCTCCAAGAGACCCAGTACTTC. Encoded protein: CASSGQGLQETQYF.